This T cell receptor beta chain came from a study of CD4 T cells in relation to SARS-CoV-2 and coronaviruses. This CDR3 is built from 13 residues. Germline V gene lookup returns CDR1 GTSNPN and CDR2 SVGIG (reference sequence). With 3 bases removed from V and 0 bases from J, the gap between germline ends came to 6 bases. A remark on this clone: Antigen specificity is unknown.

CD4+ T cells from unexposed donors were obtained before the COVID-19 pandemic (2011-2018). After less than 11 days of culture, CD4+ T cells were isolated. Assay: immunoSEQ multiplex PCR; the TCRdb copy retains only in-frame clones and omits some. In the table there are roughly 20,000 clones, roughly 66% of which are singletons. The chain joins TRBV30 to TRBJ1-5; unclear D gene. Sequences were obtained from CD4+ T cells from PBMCs, cultured in vitro. The origin of this receptor is a human donor in good health. DNA for the CDR3: TGTGCCTGGAGACAGTATAGCAATCAGCCCCAGCATTTT. It is translated as CAWRQYSNQPQHF.